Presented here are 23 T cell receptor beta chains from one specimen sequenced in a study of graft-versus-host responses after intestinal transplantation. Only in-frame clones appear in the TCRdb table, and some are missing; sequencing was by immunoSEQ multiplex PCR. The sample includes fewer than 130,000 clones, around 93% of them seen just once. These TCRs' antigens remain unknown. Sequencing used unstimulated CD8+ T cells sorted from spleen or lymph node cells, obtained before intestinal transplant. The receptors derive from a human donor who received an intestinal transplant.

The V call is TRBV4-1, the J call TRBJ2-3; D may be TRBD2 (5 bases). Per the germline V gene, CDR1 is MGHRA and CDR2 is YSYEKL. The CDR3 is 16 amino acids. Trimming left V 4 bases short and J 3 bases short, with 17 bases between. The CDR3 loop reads CASSRPFEGRTDTQYF. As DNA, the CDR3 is TGCGCCAGCAGCCGACCCTTTGAGGGCCGTACAGATACGCAGTATTTT.

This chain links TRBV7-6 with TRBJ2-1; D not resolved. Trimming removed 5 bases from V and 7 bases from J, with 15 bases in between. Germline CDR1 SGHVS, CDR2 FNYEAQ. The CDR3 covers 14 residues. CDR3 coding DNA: TGTGCCAGCAGCCTGACAACCAGAATGAATGAGCAGTTCTTC. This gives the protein CASSLTTRMNEQFF.

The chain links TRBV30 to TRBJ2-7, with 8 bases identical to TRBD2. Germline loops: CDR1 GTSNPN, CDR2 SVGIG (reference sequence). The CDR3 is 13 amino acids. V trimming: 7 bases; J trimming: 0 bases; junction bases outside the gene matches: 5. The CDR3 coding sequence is TGTGCCTCCGTAGCGGGGAGCTCCTACGAGCAGTACTTC. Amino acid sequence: CASVAGSSYEQYF.

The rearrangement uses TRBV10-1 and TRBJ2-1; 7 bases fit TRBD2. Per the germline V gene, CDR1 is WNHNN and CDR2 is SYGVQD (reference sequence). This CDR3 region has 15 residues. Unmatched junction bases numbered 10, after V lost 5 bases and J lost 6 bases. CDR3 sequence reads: CASSLTSRRGNEQFF. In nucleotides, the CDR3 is TGCGCCAGCAGTTTGACTAGCAGAAGGGGCAATGAGCAGTTCTTC.

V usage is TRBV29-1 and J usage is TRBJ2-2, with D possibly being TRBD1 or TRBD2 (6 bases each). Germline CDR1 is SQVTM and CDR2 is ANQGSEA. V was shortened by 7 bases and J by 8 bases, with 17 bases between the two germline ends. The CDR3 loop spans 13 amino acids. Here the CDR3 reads CSATPGGIGELFF. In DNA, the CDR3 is TGCAGCGCCACCCCCGGGGGCATTGGGGAGCTGTTTTTT.

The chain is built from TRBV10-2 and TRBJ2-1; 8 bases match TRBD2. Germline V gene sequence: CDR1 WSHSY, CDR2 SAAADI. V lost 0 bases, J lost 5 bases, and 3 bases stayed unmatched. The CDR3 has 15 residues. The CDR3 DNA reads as TGCGCCAGCAGTGAGTCGACTAGCGCTGACAATGAGCAGTTCTTC. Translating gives CASSESTSADNEQFF.

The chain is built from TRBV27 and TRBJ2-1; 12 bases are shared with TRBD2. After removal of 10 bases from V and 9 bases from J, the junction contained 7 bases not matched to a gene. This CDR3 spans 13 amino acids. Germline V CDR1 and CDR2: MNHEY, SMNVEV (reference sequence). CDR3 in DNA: TGTGCCACTAGACTAGCGGGAGCCCCTGAGCAGTTCTTC. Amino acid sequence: CATRLAGAPEQFF.

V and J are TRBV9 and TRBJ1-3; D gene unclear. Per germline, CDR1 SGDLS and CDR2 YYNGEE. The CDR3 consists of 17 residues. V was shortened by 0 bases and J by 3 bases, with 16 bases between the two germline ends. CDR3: CASSVDQGLGFGNTIYF. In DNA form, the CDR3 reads TGTGCCAGCAGCGTAGATCAAGGGCTTGGTTTTGGAAACACCATATATTTT.

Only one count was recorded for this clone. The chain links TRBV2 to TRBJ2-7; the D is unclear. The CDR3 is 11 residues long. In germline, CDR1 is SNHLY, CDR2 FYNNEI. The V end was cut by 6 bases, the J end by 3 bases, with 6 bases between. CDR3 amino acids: CASRSGYEQYF. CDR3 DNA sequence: TGTGCCAGCAGGTCAGGCTACGAGCAGTACTTC.

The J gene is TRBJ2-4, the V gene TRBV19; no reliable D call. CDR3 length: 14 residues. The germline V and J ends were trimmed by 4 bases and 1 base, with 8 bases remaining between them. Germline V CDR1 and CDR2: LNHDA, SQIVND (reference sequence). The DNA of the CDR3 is TGTGCCAGTAGTACCCACAGTGCCAAAAACATTCAGTACTTC. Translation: CASSTHSAKNIQYF.

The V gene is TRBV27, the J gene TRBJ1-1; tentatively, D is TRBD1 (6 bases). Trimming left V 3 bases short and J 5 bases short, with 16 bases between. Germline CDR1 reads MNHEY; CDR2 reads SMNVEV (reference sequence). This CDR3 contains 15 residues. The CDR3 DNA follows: TGTGCCAGCAGTTTCCCCGGGGGGGCGAGGACTGAAGCTTTCTTT. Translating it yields CASSFPGGARTEAFF.

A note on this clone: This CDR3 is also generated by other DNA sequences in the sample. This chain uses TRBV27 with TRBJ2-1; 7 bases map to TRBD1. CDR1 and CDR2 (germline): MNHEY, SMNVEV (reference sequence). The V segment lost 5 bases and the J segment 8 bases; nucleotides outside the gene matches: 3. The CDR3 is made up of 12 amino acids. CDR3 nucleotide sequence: TGTGCCAGCAGTCCGACAGGGTATGAGCAGTTCTTC. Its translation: CASSPTGYEQFF.

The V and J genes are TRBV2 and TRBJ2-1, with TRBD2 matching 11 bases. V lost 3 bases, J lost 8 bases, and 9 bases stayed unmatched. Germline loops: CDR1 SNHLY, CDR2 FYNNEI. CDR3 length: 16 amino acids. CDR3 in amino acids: CASSDGTSGYRDEQFF. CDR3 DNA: TGTGCCAGCAGTGACGGGACTAGCGGTTATCGGGATGAGCAGTTCTTC. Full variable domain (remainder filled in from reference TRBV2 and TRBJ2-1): EPEVTQTPSHQVTQMGQEVILRCVPISNHLYFYWYRQILGQKVEFLVSFYNNEISEKSEIFDDQFSVERPDGSNFTLKIRSTKLEDSAMYFCASSDGTSGYRDEQFFGPGTRLTVL.

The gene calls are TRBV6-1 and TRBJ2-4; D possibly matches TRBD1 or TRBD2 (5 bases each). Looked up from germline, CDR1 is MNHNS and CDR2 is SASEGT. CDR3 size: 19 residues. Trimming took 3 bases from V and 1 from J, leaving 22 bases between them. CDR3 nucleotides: TGTGCCAGCAGTGAGAACCGGGACCGTCCCCCGAGGGCCAAAAACATTCAGTACTTC. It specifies CASSENRDRPPRAKNIQYF.

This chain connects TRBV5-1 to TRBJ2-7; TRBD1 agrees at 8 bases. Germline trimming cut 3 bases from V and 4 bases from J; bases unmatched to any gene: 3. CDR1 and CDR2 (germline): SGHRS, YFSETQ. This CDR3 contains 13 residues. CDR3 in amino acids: CASSWGQEYEQYF. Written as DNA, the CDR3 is TGCGCCAGCAGCTGGGGACAGGAGTACGAGCAGTACTTC.

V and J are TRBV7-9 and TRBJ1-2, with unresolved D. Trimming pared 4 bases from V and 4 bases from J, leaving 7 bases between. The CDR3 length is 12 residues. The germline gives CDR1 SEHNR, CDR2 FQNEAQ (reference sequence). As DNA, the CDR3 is TGTGCCAGCAGCTCCCCGGGCTATGGCTACACCTTC. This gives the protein CASSSPGYGYTF.

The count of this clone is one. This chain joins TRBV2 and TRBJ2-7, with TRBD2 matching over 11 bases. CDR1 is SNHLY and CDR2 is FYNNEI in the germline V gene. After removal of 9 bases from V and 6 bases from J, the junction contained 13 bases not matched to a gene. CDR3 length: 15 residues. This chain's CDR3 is CASCDLAGGTSEQYF. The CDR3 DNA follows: TGTGCCAGTTGTGATTTAGCGGGAGGGACCAGCGAGCAGTACTTC.

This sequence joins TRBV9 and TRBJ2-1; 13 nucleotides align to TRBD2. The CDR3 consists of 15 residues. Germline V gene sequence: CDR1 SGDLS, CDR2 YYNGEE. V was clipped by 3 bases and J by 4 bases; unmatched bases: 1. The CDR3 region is CASSATSGRYNEQFF. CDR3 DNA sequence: TGTGCCAGCAGCGCGACTAGCGGGAGGTACAATGAGCAGTTCTTC.

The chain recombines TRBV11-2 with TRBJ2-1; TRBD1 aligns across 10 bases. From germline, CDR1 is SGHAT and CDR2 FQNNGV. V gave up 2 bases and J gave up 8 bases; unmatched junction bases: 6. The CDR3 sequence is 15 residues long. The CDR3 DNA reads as TGTGCCAGCAGCTTACAGTCGACAGGGGGCTATGAGCAGTTCTTC. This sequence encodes CASSLQSTGGYEQFF. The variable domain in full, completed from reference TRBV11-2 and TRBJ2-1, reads EAGVAQSPRYKIIEKRQSVAFWCNPISGHATLYWYQQILGQGPKLLIQFQNNGVVDDSQLPKDRFSAERLKGVDSTLKIQPAKLEDSAVYLCASSLQSTGGYEQFFGPGTRLTVL.

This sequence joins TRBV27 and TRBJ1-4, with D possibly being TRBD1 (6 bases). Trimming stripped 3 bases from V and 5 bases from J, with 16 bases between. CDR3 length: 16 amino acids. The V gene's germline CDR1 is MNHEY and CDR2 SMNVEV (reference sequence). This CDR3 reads CASSFLGHDNNEKLFF. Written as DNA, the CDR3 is TGTGCCAGCAGTTTTCTGGGACACGACAACAATGAAAAACTGTTTTTT.

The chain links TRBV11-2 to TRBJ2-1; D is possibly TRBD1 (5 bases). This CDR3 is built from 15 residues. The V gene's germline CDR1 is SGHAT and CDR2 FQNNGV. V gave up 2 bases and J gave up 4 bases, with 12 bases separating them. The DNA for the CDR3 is TGTGCCAGCAGCTTAATGGCAGGGATTTACAATGAGCAGTTCTTC. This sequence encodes CASSLMAGIYNEQFF.

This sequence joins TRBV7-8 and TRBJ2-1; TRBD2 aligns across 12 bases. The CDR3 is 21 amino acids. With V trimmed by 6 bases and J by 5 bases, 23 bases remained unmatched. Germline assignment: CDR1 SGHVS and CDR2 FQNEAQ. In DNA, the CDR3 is TGTGCCAGCAGGATTCGATACGGGACGGCCGGGACTAGCGGGCCTGACAATGAGCAGTTCTTC. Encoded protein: CASRIRYGTAGTSGPDNEQFF.

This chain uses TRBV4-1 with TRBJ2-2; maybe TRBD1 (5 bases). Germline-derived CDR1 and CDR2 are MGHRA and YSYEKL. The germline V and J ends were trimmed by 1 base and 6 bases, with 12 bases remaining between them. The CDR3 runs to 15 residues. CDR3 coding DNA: TGCGCCAGCAGCCAAGGAGCAGTAGGGGCCGGGGAGCTGTTTTTT. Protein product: CASSQGAVGAGELFF.